This is a list of T cell receptor beta chains from one sample in a study of OX40 agonist ivuxolimab in advanced cancers. Assay: immunoSEQ multiplex PCR; the TCRdb copy retains only in-frame clones and omits some. The data contain tens of thousands of clones, roughly 87% of them singletons. The specimen was CD4+ or CD8+ T cells sorted from blood, collected in a trial of the OX40 agonist ivuxolimab. These receptors originate from an adult with an advanced solid tumor such as melanoma, head and neck, liver or kidney cancer. CDR3s include the opening cysteine and the closing phenylalanine or tryptophan. The D gene is left open where the match is weak. Only some rows state a clone size, as once, few, many or a class for expanded clones.

cdr3_length clone_size d_call j_call v_call cdr3_aa cdr3_nt
15 . . TRBJ1-2 TRBV7-9 CASSHPGLRLYGYTF TGTGCCAGCAGCCACCCGGGCCTCCGACTATATGGCTACACCTTC
17 . . TRBJ2-1 TRBV19 CASSINTPLSSYNEQFF TGTGCCAGTAGTATTAATACTCCCCTAAGCTCCTACAATGAGCAGTTCTTC
17 . . TRBJ2-2 TRBV4-2 CASSQDWAGGYTGELFF TGTGCCAGCAGCCAAGATTGGGCAGGGGGGTATACCGGGGAGCTGTTTTTT
15 once TRBD2 TRBJ2-5 TRBV19 CASSILAGGQETQYF TGTGCCAGTAGTATTTTAGCGGGGGGGCAAGAGACCCAGTACTTC
15 . TRBD1 TRBJ2-3 TRBV7-6 CASSSTGVPTDTQYF TGTGCCAGCAGCTCGACAGGGGTCCCCACAGATACGCAGTATTTT
15 . . TRBJ2-4 TRBV19 CASSTPRVGKNIQYF TGTGCCAGTAGTACTCCCAGGGTTGGCAAAAACATTCAGTACTTC
14 . . TRBJ2-2 TRBV27 CASPGGVNTGELFF TGTGCTTCGCCCGGAGGAGTCAATACCGGGGAGCTGTTTTTT
13 once . TRBJ2-7 TRBV5-1 CASRSPPLYEQYF TGCGCCAGCAGGAGCCCACCCCTCTACGAGCAGTACTTC
14 . TRBD1 TRBJ2-1 TRBV4-3 CASSQDRPYNEQFF TGCGCCAGCAGCCAGGACAGGCCATACAATGAGCAGTTCTTC
12 few . TRBJ1-3 TRBV6-6 CAIHGSGNTIYF TGTGCCATCCACGGGTCTGGAAACACCATATATTTT
15 . TRBD1 TRBJ1-2 TRBV28 CASSFGTVNNYGYTF TGTGCCAGCAGTTTCGGGACAGTGAATAACTATGGCTACACCTTC
17 . TRBD2 TRBJ2-4 TRBV4-1 CASSHGGLAAAKNIQYF TGCGCCAGCAGCCACGGGGGACTAGCGGCGGCCAAAAACATTCAGTACTTC
11 . . TRBJ2-5 TRBV28 CASSTRETQYF TGTGCCAGCAGTACGCGGGAGACCCAGTACTTC
14 . TRBD2 TRBJ2-3 TRBV5-4 CASSDGTSGGTQYF TGTGCCAGCAGTGACGGGACTAGCGGGGGTACGCAGTATTTT
13 . TRBD1 TRBJ2-5 TRBV19 CASSTGIQETQYF TGTGCCAGTTCGACAGGGATTCAAGAGACCCAGTACTTC
17 . TRBD2 TRBJ2-5 TRBV28 CASSTRGAGGPLKTQYF TGTGCCAGCAGTACCAGGGGAGCGGGGGGGCCTCTGAAGACCCAGTACTTC
13 . . TRBJ1-1 TRBV19 CASIPSGRRTAFF TGTGCCAGTATTCCGAGTGGACGGCGGACGGCTTTCTTT
21 once . TRBJ2-6 TRBV7-3 CASSRASRQAVRLSGANVLTF TGTGCCAGCAGCCGCGCCAGCCGACAGGCCGTCCGACTCTCTGGGGCCAACGTCCTGACTTTC
18 . TRBD2 TRBJ2-2 TRBV4-3 CASSQELGLAVNTGELFF TGCGCCAGCAGCCAAGAATTGGGACTAGCGGTTAACACCGGGGAGCTGTTTTTT
14 . . TRBJ1-2 TRBV10-3 CAISPGSLDYGYTF TGTGCCATCAGCCCAGGGAGCCTCGACTATGGCTACACCTTC
13 few . TRBJ1-5 TRBV19 CASRGGSGQPQHF TGTGCCAGTAGGGGAGGGTCGGGACAGCCCCAGCATTTT
14 . . TRBJ1-2 TRBV27 CASSPWERNYGYTF TGTGCCAGCAGTCCCTGGGAGAGAAACTATGGCTACACCTTC
13 . . TRBJ1-5 TRBV18 CASSSYPNQPQHF TGTGCCAGCTCAAGTTATCCTAATCAGCCCCAGCATTTT
9 . . TRBJ2-3 TRBV11-2 CASSPREYF TGTGCCAGCAGCCCAAGAGAGTATTTT
17 . . TRBJ2-1 TRBV19 CASSIARGGRGGGEQFF TGTGCCAGTAGTATCGCTCGAGGGGGAAGGGGAGGCGGAGAGCAGTTCTTC
14 . . TRBJ2-1 TRBV7-3 CASSPPSKSNEQFF TGTGCCAGCAGCCCGCCCAGTAAAAGCAATGAGCAGTTCTTC
15 . . TRBJ2-5 TRBV28 CASRPVFQMQETQYF TGTGCCAGCAGACCCGTATTTCAAATGCAAGAGACCCAGTACTTC
16 . . TRBJ2-4 TRBV27 CASSLQGFGAKNIQYF TGTGCCAGCAGTTTGCAGGGGTTTGGAGCCAAAAACATTCAGTACTTC
18 . TRBD1 TRBJ2-6 TRBV7-6 CASSTRDSSLSGANVLTF TGTGCCAGCAGCACCCGGGACAGTTCCTTGTCTGGGGCCAACGTCCTGACTTTC
16 . TRBD2 TRBJ2-3 TRBV5-4 CASSLKRGGPSDTQYF TGTGCCAGCAGCTTAAAACGGGGGGGCCCGTCAGATACGCAGTATTTT
14 . TRBD2 TRBJ2-7 TRBV11-2 CASSTGTSGYEQYF TGTGCCAGCAGCACCGGGACTAGCGGGTACGAGCAGTACTTC
11 few . TRBJ2-7 TRBV28 CASSPRSEQYF TGTGCCAGCAGTCCCCGGAGCGAGCAGTACTTC
15 . TRBD1 TRBJ1-2 TRBV9 CASSLGMGTGDGYTF TGTGCCAGCAGCCTAGGAATGGGGACAGGGGATGGCTACACCTTC
13 few TRBD1 TRBJ1-2 TRBV28 CASSPDRVRGYTF TGTGCCAGCAGTCCGGACAGGGTTCGTGGCTACACCTTC
15 . . TRBJ2-7 TRBV19 CASSSAGGSSYEQYF TGTGCCAGTAGTTCGGCAGGGGGGAGCTCCTACGAGCAGTACTTC
14 once . TRBJ2-2 TRBV9 CASSPPGRGGELFF TGTGCCAGCAGCCCGCCTGGGAGAGGGGGGGAGCTGTTTTTT
12 once TRBD2 TRBJ2-1 TRBV5-5 CASSSLAGEQFF TGTGCCAGCAGCTCCTTAGCGGGTGAGCAGTTCTTC
16 . TRBD2 TRBJ2-5 TRBV7-8 CASSSGLAGSPETQYF TGTGCCAGCAGCTCTGGACTAGCGGGAAGCCCAGAGACCCAGTACTTC
13 . TRBD2 TRBJ2-5 TRBV18 CASQAGVQETQYF TGTGCCAGCCAAGCGGGGGTCCAAGAGACCCAGTACTTC
11 . . TRBJ2-1 TRBV7-9 CASTPGKEQFF TGTGCCAGCACCCCCGGGAAGGAGCAGTTCTTC
16 . . TRBJ2-7 TRBV4-3 CASSQIWDQGSHEQYF TGCGCCAGCAGCCAAATCTGGGATCAGGGCTCCCACGAGCAGTACTTC
13 few . TRBJ1-1 TRBV5-1 CASSAGLNTEAFF TGCGCCAGCAGCGCCGGGTTGAACACTGAAGCTTTCTTT